A single sample is the source of the 16 T cell receptor beta chains below, sequenced in a study of blood T cell repertoires in COVID-19 (dated by TCRdb to the early 2020s). Library preparation used the immunoSEQ multiplex PCR assay. The immuneACCESS repertoire file appears here via TCRdb, limited to in-frame rearrangements. These files lack a portion of the clones; in checked studies, under half of the deficit traces to unresolved V genes, and the cause of the others is not known. Counted in this sample were roughly 72,000 clones; 88% of them appeared once. The ten largest clonotypes hold roughly 45% of the sample. The sample comprised peripheral blood. The receptors shown here come from a human donor in a cohort sampled during active COVID-19.

The chain uses TRBV28 and TRBJ2-7; 11 bases map to TRBD1. Per the germline V gene, CDR1 is MDHEN and CDR2 is SYDVKM. With V trimmed by 5 bases and J by 3 bases, 6 bases remained unmatched. There are 15 residues in the CDR3. The CDR3 is CASSRPGQGGYEQYF. The DNA of the CDR3 is TGTGCCAGCAGTCGACCGGGACAGGGGGGCTACGAGCAGTACTTC.

This clone has only one observation. The CDR3 DNA sequence: TGTGCCGCCAAGAAGACAGCAAACACCGGGGAGCTGTTTTTT. Amino acids: CAAKKTANTGELFF. V gene TRBV10-3 combines with J gene TRBJ2-2; D is possibly TRBD1 (5 bases). CDR1 and CDR2 from the germline V gene are ENHRY and SYGVKD. Trimming took 11 bases from V and 2 from J, leaving 15 bases between them. The CDR3 covers 14 residues.

The count of this clone is one. The chain joins TRBV2 to TRBJ2-7; the D gene is possibly TRBD1 (5 bases). CDR1 and CDR2 from the germline V gene are SNHLY and FYNNEI. This CDR3 spans 13 amino acids. The germline V and J ends were trimmed by 2 bases and 6 bases, with 11 bases remaining between them. CDR3 sequence (DNA): TGTGCCAGCAGTGAATCCCCAGGGCTCGAGCAGTACTTC. Translated, it gives CASSESPGLEQYF.

This chain links TRBV3-1 (or the pseudogene TRBV3-2) with TRBJ2-5; D perhaps matches TRBD2 (6 bases). This CDR3 contains 15 residues. The ends were cut back, 4 bases at V and 7 bases at J, with 19 bases in the middle. The V gene's germline CDR1 is LGHDT and CDR2 YNNKEL (reference sequence). This CDR3 is CASSLPQGLSRTQYF. CDR3 sequence (DNA): TGTGCCAGCAGCCTCCCGCAAGGACTAAGTAGGACCCAGTACTTC.

The CDR3 region is CASSLLGTGDSNQPQHF. The CDR3 DNA reads TGTGCCAGCAGCTTATTAGGGACAGGGGATAGCAATCAGCCCCAGCATTTT. V is TRBV7-8 and J is TRBJ1-5; TRBD1 matches 10 bases. V gave up 2 bases and J gave up 0 bases; unmatched junction bases: 4. Germline V lookup: CDR1 SGHVS, CDR2 FQNEAQ. This CDR3 comprises 17 residues. Supplemented by reference TRBV7-8 and TRBJ1-5, the full variable domain reads GAGVSQSPRYKVAKRGQDVALRCDPISGHVSLFWYQQALGQGPEFLTYFQNEAQLDKSGLPSDRFFAERPEGSVSTLKIQRTQQEDSAVYLCASSLLGTGDSNQPQHFGDGTRLSIL.

V is TRBV12-5 and J is TRBJ2-7; D call uncertain. V lost 5 bases, J lost 0 bases, and 11 bases lay in between. The germline CDR1 and CDR2 sequences are LGHNT and FRNRAP. The CDR3 loop spans 14 amino acids. The CDR3 loop is CASGPNISSYEQYF. The CDR3 nucleotides are TGTGCTAGTGGTCCGAATATTAGCTCCTACGAGCAGTACTTC.

The CDR3 DNA follows: TGTGCCAGCAGCTTACGGGGGAACAATGAAAAACTGTTTTTT. This encodes CASSLRGNNEKLFF. The V gene is TRBV5-5, the J gene TRBJ1-4; TRBD1 is a possible D gene (5 bases). CDR1 is SGHKS, CDR2 YYEKEE, per germline (reference sequence). The CDR3 runs 14 residues. V was cut by 2 bases and J by 5 bases, with 10 bases left in between.

The CDR3 DNA follows: TGCGCCAGCAGCCTAGGGGCGGCAACTAATGAAAAACTGTTTTTT. Amino acid sequence: CASSLGAATNEKLFF. This chain connects TRBV5-1 to TRBJ1-4, with a weak D call TRBD1 (5 bases). This CDR3 region has 15 residues. From germline, CDR1 is SGHRS and CDR2 YFSETQ. Trimming left V 4 bases short and J 0 bases short, with 10 bases between.

The chain has TRBV7-8 and TRBJ1-4; D is possibly TRBD1 (5 bases). Trimming shortened V by 1 base and J by 7 bases, and 22 bases separated the two germline ends. This CDR3 contains 18 residues. CDR1 SGHVS and CDR2 FQNEAQ come from the germline V gene. CDR3 region: CASSLGQGSDNMFEKLFF. CDR3 DNA sequence: TGTGCCAGCAGCTTAGGTCAGGGCTCTGATAATATGTTTGAAAAACTGTTTTTT.

This chain joins TRBV6-5 and TRBJ1-6; D is possibly TRBD1 (5 bases). V dropped 0 bases and J dropped 9 bases, with 6 bases sitting between them. Germline V gene data show CDR1 as MNHEY and CDR2 as SVGAGI. CDR3 length: 13 amino acids. The CDR3 region is CASSYSGASPLHF. The CDR3 region has the DNA TGTGCCAGCAGTTACTCTGGGGCTTCACCCCTCCACTTT.

The DNA of the CDR3 is TGTGCCACCAGTGATTTACGGGACATCCAGGGTCGTGGCTACACCTTC. Protein: CATSDLRDIQGRGYTF. This rearrangement joins TRBV24-1 to TRBJ1-2, with D perhaps TRBD1 (6 bases). V gave up 1 base and J gave up 7 bases, with 18 bases separating them. The germline gives CDR1 KGHDR, CDR2 SFDVKD. The CDR3 has 16 residues.

The chain carries TRBV9 and TRBJ2-1, with TRBD1 as a possible D gene (5 bases). Trimming left V 1 base short and J 8 bases short, with 13 bases between. The CDR3 runs to 14 residues. Germline lookup yields CDR1 SGDLS and CDR2 YYNGEE. The CDR3 region is CASSVSTGIYEQFF. CDR3 DNA: TGTGCCAGCAGCGTATCCACAGGAATCTATGAGCAGTTCTTC.

A few counts support this clone. The chain recombines TRBV7-3 with TRBJ2-2, with D uncertain. There are 13 residues in the CDR3. Germline assignment: CDR1 SGHTA and CDR2 FQGTGA. V lost 5 bases to trimming and J lost 6 bases, with 10 bases between them. The CDR3: CASSATVPGELFF. The CDR3 DNA reads TGTGCCAGCAGCGCTACGGTACCCGGGGAGCTGTTTTTT.

This rearrangement joins TRBV5-1 to TRBJ2-5; TRBD2 aligns across 9 bases. Germline loops: CDR1 SGHRS, CDR2 YFSETQ. V lost 3 bases to trimming and J lost 1 base; unmatched junction nucleotides: 4. This CDR3 spans 15 amino acids. The CDR3 here is CASSSRGGTQETQYF. CDR3 nucleotides: TGCGCCAGCAGCTCGCGGGGGGGGACCCAAGAGACCCAGTACTTC.

The chain joins TRBV7-3 to TRBJ1-5; D not resolved. V lost 1 base, J lost 3 bases, and 19 bases lay in between. This CDR3 contains 18 residues. In germline, CDR1 is SGHTA, CDR2 FQGTGA. This CDR3 reads CASSLSFPVVGFNQPQHF. For the CDR3, the DNA is TGTGCCAGCAGCTTAAGCTTTCCCGTTGTCGGGTTCAATCAGCCCCAGCATTTT.

The genes are TRBV9 and TRBJ2-7; D might be TRBD1 (5 bases). CDR3 length equals 14 residues. The V gene lost 3 bases and the J gene lost 0 bases, with 10 bases spanning the gap. Germline CDR1 SGDLS, CDR2 YYNGEE. The CDR3 protein is CASSATASSYEQYF. CDR3 sequence (DNA): TGTGCCAGCAGCGCGACAGCGAGCTCCTACGAGCAGTACTTC. The entire variable domain, with the rest obtained from reference TRBV9 and TRBJ2-7, is as follows: DSGVTQTPKHLITATGQRVTLRCSPRSGDLSVYWYQQSLDQGLQFLIQYYNGEERAKGNILERFSAQQFPDLHSELNLSSLELGDSALYFCASSATASSYEQYFGPGTRLTVT.